Described below is a single T cell receptor (beta chain) sequence and its context. Its antigen is still unknown. One base away lies a much larger clone, so this may be a sequencing read error. Germline V gene lookup returns CDR1 MNHEY and CDR2 SVGEGT. V was clipped by 0 bases and J by 2 bases, with 11 bases between them. The CDR3 sequence is 15 residues long. RNA was extracted from whole blood without cell sorting, alongside germline DNA. Chronic HBV infection was present, with no prior treatment. The data belong to a study of tumor-infiltrating lymphocytes in primary liver carcinoma. Study background: Stage T1-T3 N0M0 tumors measured about 4 to 10 cm at most.

A constant-region primer served to make TCR beta cDNA from 500 to 550 ng total RNA. Three rounds of nested multiplex PCR with slightly modified ARM-PCR produced TCR beta libraries. Forward primers for TRBV1-TRBV30 and a C-beta reverse primer served the first two PCR rounds, at about 10 cycles each. TCRdb processed the multiplex PCR reads anew with MiXCR; each CDR3 protein has one entry. In the table there are 190,000 or so distinct CDR3 sequences, almost 65% of which are singletons. Study-wide results and caveats: Tumor-adjacent and tumor-blood pairs displayed less overlap than did pairs of tumor regions.

The source is a woman aged 60-75 years with primary liver carcinoma and hepatitis B virus infection. The chain carries TRBV6-2 or TRBV6-3 and TRBJ2-7; D is ambiguous. Sequenced input: peripheral blood. DNA for the CDR3: TGTGCCAGCAGTTACTCGAGCTTCAGCACCTACGAGCAGTACTTC. This encodes CASSYSSFSTYEQYF.